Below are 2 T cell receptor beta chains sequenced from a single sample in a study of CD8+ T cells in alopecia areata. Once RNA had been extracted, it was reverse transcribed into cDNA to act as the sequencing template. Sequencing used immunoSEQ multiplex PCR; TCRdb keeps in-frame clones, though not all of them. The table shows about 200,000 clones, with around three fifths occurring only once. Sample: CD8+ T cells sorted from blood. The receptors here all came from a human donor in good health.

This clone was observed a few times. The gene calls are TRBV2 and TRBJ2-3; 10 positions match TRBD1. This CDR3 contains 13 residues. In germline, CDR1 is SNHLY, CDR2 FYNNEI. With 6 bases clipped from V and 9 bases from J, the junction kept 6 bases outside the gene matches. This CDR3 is CASRGDRGDTQYF. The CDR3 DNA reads TGTGCCAGCAGAGGGGACAGGGGAGACACGCAGTATTTT.

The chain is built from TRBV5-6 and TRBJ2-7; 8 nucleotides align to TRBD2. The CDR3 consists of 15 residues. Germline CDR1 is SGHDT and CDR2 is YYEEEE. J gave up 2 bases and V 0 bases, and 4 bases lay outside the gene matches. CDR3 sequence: CASSLAPGGTYEQYF. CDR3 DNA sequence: TGTGCCAGCAGCTTGGCTCCGGGGGGGACCTACGAGCAGTACTTC.